This T cell receptor beta chain was recorded in a study of Graves' ophthalmopathy and Graves' hyperthyroidism. Whole-study context: Peripheral blood sampling preceded any treatment and occurred at initial diagnosis.

Germline CDR1 SGHTA, CDR2 FQGNSA. This CDR3 is built from 12 residues. V lost 5 bases and J lost 9, with 14 bases in between. As concerns this clonotype: Its matching antigen is unknown.

As the starting material, approximately 10 ml of fresh peripheral blood yielded the PBMCs. TCR beta CDR3 regions were amplified from RNA transcripts. Scientists carried out first-round RT-PCR using HTBI primers and then a second-round multiplex PCR. One entry per CDR3 protein results from TCRdb running MiXCR on the multiplex PCR reads. The sample shows 240,000 or so distinct CDR3 sequences, roughly 50% of them seen only once. The study's findings and limits: The blood repertoire also included most expanded thyroid clonotypes above 0.001 frequency. The model predicted progression of ophthalmopathy with a sensitivity of roughly 71%, and its specificity was about 73%.

The clonotype was recovered from an adult man with Graves' ophthalmopathy. The source material was peripheral blood. The J gene is TRBJ2-7, the V gene TRBV7-2; D unresolved. The CDR3 sequence is CASSRGGHGQYF. The CDR3 nucleotides read TGTGCCAGCAGCCGCGGCGGTCACGGGCAGTACTTC.